The 3 T cell receptor beta chains given below trace back to one sample, sequenced in a study of brain T cells in children with intractable seizures. The time point denotes: blood from clinic visit 5 months post-surgery; TSC patient then seizure free. Data came from immunoSEQ multiplex PCR; TCRdb stores just in-frame clones and leaves some out. The sample shows 340,000 or so clones, 93% of them seen only once. The source material was peripheral blood, sampled roughly 5 months after surgery. All receptors derive from a boy younger than two with tuberous sclerosis and intractable seizures.

The rearrangement links TRBV10-3 to TRBJ2-7; tentatively, D is TRBD1 or TRBD2 (5 bases each). This CDR3 is built from 13 residues. V lost 11 bases and J 2 bases, leaving 16 bases between the germline ends. The V gene's germline CDR1 is ENHRY and CDR2 SYGVKD. The CDR3 DNA follows: TGTGCCGTACTCCGGGACGGGACCTACGAGCAGTACTTC. Amino acid sequence: CAVLRDGTYEQYF.

The chain carries TRBV24-1 and TRBJ2-3; D is possibly TRBD1 (5 bases). The germline V gene has CDR1 KGHDR and CDR2 SFDVKD. Trimming shortened V by 1 base and J by 1 base, and 8 bases separated the two germline ends. CDR3 length: 15 amino acids. The CDR3 loop is CATSDFGRGTDTQYF. The DNA of the CDR3 is TGTGCCACCAGTGATTTTGGCAGGGGCACAGATACGCAGTATTTT.

This clone has only one observation. The rearrangement joins TRBV9 to TRBJ2-6; D unresolved. The V end lost 0 bases, the J end lost 4 bases, and 14 bases lay between the germline ends. The CDR3 sequence is 17 residues long. From germline, CDR1 is SGDLS and CDR2 YYNGEE. The CDR3 DNA sequence: TGTGCCAGCAGCGTAGACAGTCGGCGCCCCGGGGCCAACGTCCTGACTTTC. Protein product: CASSVDSRRPGANVLTF.